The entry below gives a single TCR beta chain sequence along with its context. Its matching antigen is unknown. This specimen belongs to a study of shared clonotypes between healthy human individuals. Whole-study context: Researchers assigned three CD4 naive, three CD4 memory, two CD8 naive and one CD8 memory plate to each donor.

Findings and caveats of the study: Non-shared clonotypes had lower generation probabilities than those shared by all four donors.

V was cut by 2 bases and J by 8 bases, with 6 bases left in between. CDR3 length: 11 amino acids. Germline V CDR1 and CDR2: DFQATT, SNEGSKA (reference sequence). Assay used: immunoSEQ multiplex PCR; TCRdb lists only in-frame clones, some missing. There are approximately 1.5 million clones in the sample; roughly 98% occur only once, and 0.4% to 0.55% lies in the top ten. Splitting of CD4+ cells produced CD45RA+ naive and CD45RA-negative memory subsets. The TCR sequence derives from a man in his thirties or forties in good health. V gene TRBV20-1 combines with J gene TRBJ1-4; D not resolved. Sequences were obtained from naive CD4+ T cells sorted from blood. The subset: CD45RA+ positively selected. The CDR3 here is CSARYIEKLFF. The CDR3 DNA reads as TGCAGTGCTAGATACATCGAAAAACTGTTTTTT.